The 32 T cell receptor beta chains reported below all come from one sample, sequenced in a study of blood T cells in healthy people across ages (dated by TCRdb to 2014 to 2015). Libraries were made using 5' RACE. Instrument used: Illumina HiSeq 2500. The second PCR ran for roughly 7 to 12 cycles and used a J-beta primer mix along with a sample-barcoded 5' primer. The public sequencing data were trimmed at Q25 with fastp and processed into clonotypes with MiXCR by TCRdb, which kept only in-frame beta chains. One record per CDR3 amino acid sequence lists the most common genes and DNA. In this sample the table shows some 700,000 distinct CDR3 sequences, more than 40% of which occur a single time. 20% to 25% of the sample comes from the top ten. The sequencing input was blood. Source of these receptors: a woman aged 55 to 70 in good health.

The V call is TRBV29-1, the J call TRBJ1-1; D unresolved. Per the germline V gene, CDR1 is SQVTM and CDR2 is ANQGSEA. The CDR3 runs 10 residues. V lost 4 bases and J 6 bases, leaving 6 bases between the germline ends. For the CDR3, the DNA is TGCAGCGTTGGTTTCCCTGAAGCTTTCTTT. As protein: CSVGFPEAFF. Full variable domain (remainder filled in from reference TRBV29-1 and TRBJ1-1): SAVISQKPSRDICQRGTSLTIQCQVDSQVTMMFWYRQQPGQSLTLIATANQGSEATYESGFVIDKFPISRPNLTFSTLTVSNMSPEDSSIYLCSVGFPEAFFGQGTRLTVV.

The rearrangement links TRBV18 to TRBJ1-1, with D tentatively TRBD1 (5 bases). The V end lost 1 base, the J end lost 2 bases, and 17 bases lay between the germline ends. The CDR3 length is 17 residues. From germline, CDR1 is KGHSH and CDR2 LQKENI. The CDR3 coding sequence is TGTGCCAGCTCACCACTTATCCAGGCAGGGACTAACACTGAAGCTTTCTTT. Its translation: CASSPLIQAGTNTEAFF.

The rearrangement joins TRBV6-6 to TRBJ1-4; 8 bases fit TRBD1. The ends lost 5 bases at V and 8 bases at J; junction bases unmatched: 13. This CDR3 has 16 amino acids. Germline CDR1 is MNHNY and CDR2 is SVGAGI (reference sequence). Here the CDR3 reads CASSPPTGQGREKLFF. The DNA of the CDR3 is TGTGCCAGCAGTCCTCCGACCGGACAGGGTCGGGAAAAACTGTTTTTT.

V and J are TRBV11-2 and TRBJ2-7; no firm D call. The CDR3 has 12 residues. Looked up from germline, CDR1 is SGHAT and CDR2 is FQNNGV. Trimming removed 0 bases at V and 6 bases at J, with 6 bases between. The CDR3 DNA follows: TGTGCCAGCAGCTTAGACCTGAGCGAGCAGTACTTC. Translation gives CASSLDLSEQYF.

This clonotype was found many times. The chain is built from TRBV28 and TRBJ2-1; no reliable D call. The length of the CDR3 is 15 residues. V dropped 6 bases and J dropped 3 bases, with 15 bases sitting between them. Germline V CDR1 and CDR2: MDHEN, SYDVKM. CDR3 sequence: CASRKFAVLYNEQFF. The DNA for the CDR3 is TGTGCCAGCAGGAAATTCGCGGTACTCTACAATGAGCAGTTCTTC.

This clonotype has just a few counts. The chain carries TRBV7-6 and TRBJ2-1, with 9 positions matching TRBD2. This CDR3 has 16 residues. The V gene end was trimmed by 5 bases and the J gene end by 6 bases; junction bases not matched to a gene: 11. CDR1 and CDR2 (germline): SGHVS, FNYEAQ. CDR3 sequence (DNA): TGTGCCAGCAGCAGGAGTAGCGGGAGTTCTGGCAATGAGCAGTTCTTC. It encodes CASSRSSGSSGNEQFF.

V is TRBV24-1 and J is TRBJ1-5, with D unclear. Trimming took 3 bases from V and 0 from J, leaving 17 bases between them. The CDR3 runs to 18 residues. Germline lookup yields CDR1 KGHDR and CDR2 SFDVKD. The DNA for the CDR3 is TGTGCCACCAGTGATAGCAAAAGGGCGCTATATAGCAATCAGCCCCAGCATTTT. It yields the protein CATSDSKRALYSNQPQHF.

V usage is TRBV6-5 and J usage is TRBJ2-3; a weak D match, TRBD2 (5 bases). This CDR3 is 14 amino acids long. The germline gives CDR1 MNHEY, CDR2 SVGAGI. V was pared by 7 bases and J by 1 base, with 12 bases between. The CDR3 protein is CASTRTGGTDTQYF. In DNA form, the CDR3 reads TGTGCCAGCACCCGGACTGGCGGCACAGATACGCAGTATTTT.

This clonotype was detected a few times. This rearrangement joins TRBV14 to TRBJ1-2; the match to TRBD1 covers 11 bases. Germline CDR1 SGHDN, CDR2 FVKESK. The CDR3 extends over 14 amino acids. J was trimmed by 8 bases and V by 3 bases; bases with no gene match: 5. The CDR3 sequence is CASSQWTGGDGYTF. CDR3 bases: TGTGCCAGCAGCCAGTGGACAGGGGGCGACGGCTACACCTTC. Complete variable domain (other parts from reference TRBV14 and TRBJ1-2): EAGVTQFPSHSVIEKGQTVTLRCDPISGHDNLYWYRRVMGKEIKFLLHFVKESKQDESGMPNNRFLAERTGGTYSTLKVQPAELEDSGVYFCASSQWTGGDGYTFGSGTRLTVV.

This clonotype was seen a handful of times. DNA of the CDR3: TGCGCCAGCAGCTTTTCAGGGGGCGCGTTGGACACTGAAGCTTTCTTT. Amino acid sequence: CASSFSGGALDTEAFF. The genes are TRBV5-1 and TRBJ1-1; 8 nucleotides line up with TRBD1. The CDR3 extends over 16 amino acids. Trimming cost V 2 bases and J 3 bases; bases outside gene matches: 9. In germline, CDR1 is SGHRS, CDR2 YFSETQ.

V usage is TRBV5-1 and J usage is TRBJ2-2, with D uncertain. The V end lost 1 base, the J end lost 0 bases, and 7 bases lay between the germline ends. The length of the CDR3 is 15 residues. Germline V gene sequence: CDR1 SGHRS, CDR2 YFSETQ. The DNA for the CDR3 is TGCGCCAGCAGCTTGTCCACCACGAACACCGGGGAGCTGTTTTTT. It is translated as CASSLSTTNTGELFF.

A few counts support this clonotype. The chain has TRBV4-3 and TRBJ2-1; 8 bases are shared with TRBD2. The CDR3 is 20 amino acids. V dropped 0 bases and J dropped 7; count of bases not matched to a gene: 20. Germline V gene lookup returns CDR1 LGHNA and CDR2 YSLEER. CDR3 DNA sequence: TGCGCCAGCAGCCAAGAGCTCTTGAGCACTAGCGGATGGAGTTCGAATGAGCAGTTCTTC. It codes for CASSQELLSTSGWSSNEQFF.

This clonotype was detected ten times or more. The V gene is TRBV10-2, the J gene TRBJ2-7; D is unresolved. The CDR3 covers 12 residues. The germline CDR1 and CDR2 sequences are WSHSY and SAAADI. V lost 3 bases to trimming and J lost 2 bases, with 5 bases between them. The CDR3 DNA follows: TGCGCCAGCAGTGATTTCCCCTACGAGCAGTACTTC. Amino acid sequence: CASSDFPYEQYF.

In its sample, this clonotype was seen a few times. The genes are TRBV9 and TRBJ2-1; no clear D. V lost 0 bases to trimming and J lost 6 bases, with 10 bases between them. Germline V CDR1 and CDR2: SGDLS, YYNGEE. The length of the CDR3 is 14 residues. The CDR3 loop is CASSVEAGRNEQFF. CDR3 bases: TGTGCCAGCAGCGTAGAGGCAGGCCGCAATGAGCAGTTCTTC.

The chain couples TRBV4-1 to TRBJ2-7, with 15 positions matching TRBD2. The J call may be incorrect, as the DNA end agrees better with TRBJ2-5. CDR1 MGHRA and CDR2 YSYEKL come from the germline V gene. The length of the CDR3 is 16 residues. Here the CDR3 reads CASSLGTSGGRETQYF. CDR3 DNA: TGCGCCAGCAGCCTTGGGACTAGCGGGGGGAGGGAGACCCAGTACTTC.

J is TRBJ1-1 and V is TRBV19; D possibly corresponds to TRBD1 (5 bases). The germline V gene has CDR1 LNHDA and CDR2 SQIVND (reference sequence). The CDR3 sequence is 14 residues long. The V end was cut by 7 bases, the J end by 5 bases, with 17 bases between. CDR3 bases: TGTGCCAGTAAAAACGAGGGGAAATGGACTGAAGCTTTCTTT. It encodes CASKNEGKWTEAFF.

This clonotype was seen repeatedly, ten times or more. The chain combines TRBV7-2 with TRBJ2-7; 7 positions agree with TRBD1. J was trimmed by 2 bases and V by 7 bases; bases with no gene match: 8. This CDR3 contains 14 residues. The germline gives CDR1 SGHTA, CDR2 FQGNSA. CDR3 sequence (DNA): TGTGCCAGCACCTCGTGGACAGGAACCTACGAGCAGTACTTC. Protein sequence: CASTSWTGTYEQYF. The whole variable domain, filled in from reference TRBV7-2 and TRBJ2-7, reads GAGVSQSPSNKVTEKGKDVELRCDPISGHTALYWYRQSLGQGLEFLIYFQGNSAPDKSGLPSDRFSAERTGGSVSTLTIQRTQQEDSAVYLCASTSWTGTYEQYFGPGTRLTVT.

There are a few counts of this clonotype. This CDR3 reads CASSPRRVPGEQYF. In nucleotides, the CDR3 is TGTGCCAGCAGTCCCAGGAGGGTTCCAGGCGAGCAGTACTTC. The chain uses TRBV6-5 and TRBJ2-7; weak D call: TRBD2 (6 bases). The CDR3 totals 14 residues. Looked up from germline, CDR1 is MNHEY and CDR2 is SVGAGI. V was shortened by 5 bases and J by 6 bases, with 17 bases between the two germline ends.

The CDR3 DNA sequence: TGTGCCAGCAGCCCCAACCCGGGACAGGGGGTTAACTATGGCTACACCTTC. It is translated as CASSPNPGQGVNYGYTF. The J gene is TRBJ1-2, the V gene TRBV4-2; 11 nucleotides match TRBD1. The germline CDR1 and CDR2 sequences are LGHNA and YNFKEQ. CDR3 length: 17 residues. V was clipped by 4 bases and J by 1 base; unmatched bases: 8.

The gene calls are TRBV27 and TRBJ2-1; D is possibly TRBD2 (6 bases). The CDR3 contains 15 residues. V lost 6 bases to trimming and J lost 7 bases, with 19 bases between them. Germline CDR1 MNHEY, CDR2 SMNVEV (reference sequence). The CDR3 DNA reads as TGTGCCAGCAGCGATGGGGCGGGATTACGAAATGAGCAGTTCTTC. Its translation is CASSDGAGLRNEQFF.

This clonotype was seen more than once but under ten times. V and J are TRBV27 and TRBJ2-6; possibly TRBD2 for D (5 bases). CDR1 is MNHEY and CDR2 is SMNVEV in the germline V gene (reference sequence). CDR3 length: 15 amino acids. The V and J ends lost 1 base and 2 bases respectively, with 6 bases between them. The DNA of the CDR3 is TGTGCCAGCAGTTTATTCGGGGCTGGGGCCAACGTCCTGACTTTC. Translated, it gives CASSLFGAGANVLTF.

V is TRBV29-1 and J is TRBJ2-7; D perhaps matches TRBD1 (5 bases). V was cut by 2 bases and J by 7 bases, with 24 bases left in between. The CDR3 runs 16 residues. Germline lookup yields CDR1 SQVTM and CDR2 ANQGSEA. DNA for the CDR3: TGCAGCGTTGAAACAACAAGGCAGGGTCCCTACAATGAGCAGTACTTC. This encodes CSVETTRQGPYNEQYF.

The chain is built from TRBV5-1 and TRBJ2-3, with D possibly being TRBD2 (6 bases). This CDR3 has 14 residues. The V end was cut by 4 bases, the J end by 0 bases, with 9 bases between. Germline assignment: CDR1 SGHRS and CDR2 YFSETQ. In DNA form, the CDR3 reads TGCGCCAGCAGCGAGGGGACTAGCACAGATACGCAGTATTTT. It translates to CASSEGTSTDTQYF.

The chain carries TRBV6-2 or TRBV6-3 and TRBJ2-7; TRBD1 matches at 10 bases. The CDR3 length is 16 residues. J gave up 0 bases and V 1 base, and 3 bases lay outside the gene matches. Germline lookup yields CDR1 MNHEY and CDR2 SVGEGT. CDR3 protein: CASSYLGTGDSYEQYF. Here the CDR3 DNA reads TGTGCCAGCAGTTACTTGGGGACAGGGGACTCCTACGAGCAGTACTTC.

This clonotype was recorded at least ten times. The chain is built from TRBV12-3 or TRBV12-4 and TRBJ2-1, with 13 bases matching TRBD2. The V segment lost 6 bases and the J segment 8 bases; nucleotides outside the gene matches: 7. The CDR3 has 15 residues. DNA for the CDR3: TGTGCCAGCAGCCCCGGACTAGCGGGAGAACATGAGCAGTTCTTC. Protein product: CASSPGLAGEHEQFF.

This clonotype was seen many times. The DNA of the CDR3 is TGTGCCAGCAGCCGAACTATCTACGAGCAGTACTTC. This sequence encodes CASSRTIYEQYF. The chain links TRBV3-1 to TRBJ2-7, with D unclear. The CDR3 sequence is 12 residues long. Deletions cut 4 bases from V and 3 bases from J, with 7 bases between. Germline CDR1 and CDR2: LGHDT and YNNKEL (reference sequence).

This clonotype was picked up a small number of times. The V and J genes are TRBV29-1 and TRBJ1-2, with no clear D. V lost 3 bases and J 1 base, leaving 9 bases between the germline ends. This CDR3 has 13 amino acids. CDR1 is SQVTM, CDR2 ANQGSEA, per germline. The CDR3 nucleotides read TGCAGCGTTGATGTGACGAGTAACTATGGCTACACCTTC. This gives the protein CSVDVTSNYGYTF.

The sample holds one count of this clonotype. The chain joins TRBV5-1 to TRBJ2-3, with a tentative D call TRBD1 (6 bases). The CDR3 has 15 amino acids. Trimming shortened V by 5 bases and J by 3 bases, and 16 bases separated the two germline ends. CDR1 and CDR2 from the germline V gene are SGHRS and YFSETQ. CDR3 nucleotide sequence: TGCGCCAGCAGACTAGACAGGCTTATAACAGATACGCAGTATTTT. Translating gives CASRLDRLITDTQYF.

V is TRBV4-3 and J is TRBJ2-7; 9 nucleotides align to TRBD1. This CDR3 has 17 amino acids. Germline V lookup: CDR1 LGHNA, CDR2 YSLEER. With V trimmed by 2 bases and J by 2 bases, 10 bases remained unmatched. CDR3 in DNA: TGCGCCAGCAGCCAAAGTCTTTCGGGACAGGGCACCTACGAGCAGTACTTC. Translation gives CASSQSLSGQGTYEQYF.

CDR3 bases: TGTGCCAGCAGTACTCTCCTCTCGGGGCTAGCGGGAGGGCATGAGCAGTTCTTC. Protein sequence: CASSTLLSGLAGGHEQFF. J is TRBJ2-1 and V is TRBV6-2 or TRBV6-3; 12 nucleotides agree with TRBD2. CDR3 length: 18 residues. The V and J ends lost 5 bases and 8 bases, in that order; junction bases with no gene match: 16. Germline V CDR1 and CDR2: MNHEY, SVGEGT.

This chain uses TRBV29-1 with TRBJ2-3; no reliable D call. The CDR3 length is 11 residues. The V gene lost 6 bases and the J gene lost 5 bases, with 9 bases spanning the gap. CDR1 is SQVTM, CDR2 ANQGSEA, per germline. CDR3 sequence reads: CSVHYLDTQYF. The CDR3 nucleotides read TGCAGCGTCCATTATCTAGATACGCAGTATTTT.

The V call is TRBV27, the J call TRBJ1-2; D is ambiguous. Germline V gene lookup returns CDR1 MNHEY and CDR2 SMNVEV (reference sequence). Trimming stripped 4 bases from V and 3 bases from J, with 12 bases between. The CDR3 has 14 residues. The CDR3 sequence is CASSSGRGHYGYTF. CDR3 nucleotide sequence: TGTGCCAGCAGTTCCGGACGTGGACACTATGGCTACACCTTC.